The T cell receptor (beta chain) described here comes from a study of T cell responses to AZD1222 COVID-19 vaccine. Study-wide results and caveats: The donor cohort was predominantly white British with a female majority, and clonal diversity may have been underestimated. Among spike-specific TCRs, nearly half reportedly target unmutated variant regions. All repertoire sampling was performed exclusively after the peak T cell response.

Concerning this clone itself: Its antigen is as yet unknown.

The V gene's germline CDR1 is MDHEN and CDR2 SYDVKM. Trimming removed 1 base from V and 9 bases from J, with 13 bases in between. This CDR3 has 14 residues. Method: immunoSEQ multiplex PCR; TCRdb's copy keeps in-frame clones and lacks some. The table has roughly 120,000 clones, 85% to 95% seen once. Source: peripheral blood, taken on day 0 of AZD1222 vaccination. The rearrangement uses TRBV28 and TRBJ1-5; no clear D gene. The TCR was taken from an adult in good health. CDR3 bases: TGTGCCAGCAGTTTATTTGGGGAGTCACCGCCCCAGCATTTT. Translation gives CASSLFGESPPQHF.